This passage covers 29 T cell receptor beta chains from one sample sequenced in a study of blood T cells in healthy people across ages. The second PCR ran 7 to 11 cycles with a sample-barcoded 5' primer and J-beta primers. TCRdb used MiXCR to reprocess the 5' RACE reads, holding one entry per CDR3 protein. In the table there are around 1,000,000 distinct CDR3 sequences, less than 25% of which are singletons. These same data were also listed under a study on T cells of mothers and their children.

Sequencing was carried out using blood. These receptors all stem from a girl aged 2-9 years in good health.

This clonotype was found a few times. The chain couples TRBV9 to TRBJ2-3, with TRBD1 matching 7 bases. The germline V gene encodes CDR1 SGDLS and CDR2 YYNGEE. V dropped 0 bases and J dropped 1; count of bases not matched to a gene: 8. The CDR3 loop spans 17 amino acids. CDR3 amino acids: CASSVGLQGFGTDTQYF. In nucleotides, the CDR3 is TGTGCCAGCAGCGTAGGCCTACAGGGGTTCGGCACAGATACGCAGTATTTT. Looking up the rest from reference TRBV9 and TRBJ2-3 gives the full variable domain: DSGVTQTPKHLITATGQRVTLRCSPRSGDLSVYWYQQSLDQGLQFLIQYYNGEERAKGNILERFSAQQFPDLHSELNLSSLELGDSALYFCASSVGLQGFGTDTQYFGPGTRLTVL.

There are a few counts of this clonotype. CDR3 residues: CASSPGGTAYEQYF. Here the CDR3 DNA reads TGTGCCAGCTCACCAGGGGGGACAGCTTACGAGCAGTACTTC. V and J are TRBV18 and TRBJ2-7; a possible D gene is TRBD1 (7 bases). Looked up from germline, CDR1 is KGHSH and CDR2 is LQKENI. The V gene lost 2 bases and the J gene lost 4 bases, with 12 bases spanning the gap. The CDR3 is 14 amino acids.

The chain is built from TRBV29-1 and TRBJ2-7; maybe TRBD1 (6 bases). In germline, CDR1 is SQVTM, CDR2 ANQGSEA. CDR3 length: 12 residues. CDR3 in DNA: TGCAGTGTATTTGGACAGCACTACGAGCAGTACTTC. This translates into CSVFGQHYEQYF.

This clonotype appeared a few times. The chain combines TRBV20-1 with TRBJ1-1, with a tentative D call TRBD1 (5 bases). CDR1 is DFQATT and CDR2 is SNEGSKA in the germline V gene (reference sequence). V was clipped by 1 base and J by 0 bases, with 6 bases between them. The CDR3 sequence is 13 residues long. CDR3 DNA: TGCAGTGCTAGAGTAGGGGTGAACACTGAAGCTTTCTTT. Translation: CSARVGVNTEAFF.

The V gene is TRBV9, the J gene TRBJ2-5; D not resolved. The CDR3 is 15 residues long. Between the trimmed V and J ends, which lost 3 bases and 5 bases, there was a span of 17 bases. Germline values: CDR1 SGDLS, CDR2 YYNGEE. CDR3 in amino acids: CASSEPPSGAETQYF. CDR3 in DNA: TGTGCCAGCAGCGAACCCCCATCCGGCGCTGAGACCCAGTACTTC.

This clonotype has a handful of counts. The V call is TRBV9, the J call TRBJ2-7, with a possible D match to TRBD2 (6 bases). V was pared by 2 bases and J by 5 bases, with 11 bases between. CDR1 and CDR2 from the germline V gene are SGDLS and YYNGEE. The CDR3 consists of 13 residues. The CDR3 protein is CASSVGLVDEQYF. CDR3 in DNA: TGTGCCAGCAGCGTGGGACTCGTCGACGAGCAGTACTTC.

In its sample, this clonotype was seen a few times. The DNA of the CDR3 is TGCAGCGTCATGGACAGGGGAGAGACCCAGTACTTC. Residues: CSVMDRGETQYF. The chain employs TRBV29-1 and TRBJ2-5; 9 nucleotides agree with TRBD1. CDR3 length equals 12 residues. Germline CDR1 reads SQVTM; CDR2 reads ANQGSEA. V trimming: 6 bases; J trimming: 4 bases; junction bases outside the gene matches: 3.

V usage is TRBV10-2 and J usage is TRBJ1-1; unclear D gene. This CDR3 is 12 amino acids long. CDR1 WSHSY and CDR2 SAAADI come from the germline V gene. V was trimmed by 10 bases and J by 4 bases, leaving 13 bases between them. The CDR3, as DNA: TGCGCCACCACTGGGCCGAGCACTGAAGCTTTCTTT. It yields the protein CATTGPSTEAFF.

This clonotype was seen more than once but under ten times. The rearrangement links TRBV4-1 to TRBJ2-2, with D possibly being TRBD2 (6 bases). Trimming took off 1 base at V and 8 bases at J, with 8 bases between the two ends. The CDR3 contains 13 residues. CDR1 and CDR2 from the germline V gene are MGHRA and YSYEKL. The CDR3 DNA follows: TGCGCCAGCAGCCAAGCGGGGGTTGGGGAGCTGTTTTTT. Translating it yields CASSQAGVGELFF.

In its sample, this clonotype was seen a few times. This chain connects TRBV12-3 or TRBV12-4 to TRBJ1-3; D unresolved. Trimming left V 1 base short and J 0 bases short, with 7 bases between. This CDR3 region has 15 residues. The CDR3 loop reads CASSLGGISGNTIYF. CDR3 nucleotide sequence: TGTGCCAGCAGTTTAGGGGGAATCTCTGGAAACACCATATATTTT.

This clonotype was seen a few times. The chain joins TRBV12-3 or TRBV12-4 to TRBJ2-3; perhaps D is TRBD1 or TRBD2 (5 bases each). Deletions cut 7 bases from V and 0 bases from J, with 17 bases between. The CDR3 covers 16 residues. The CDR3 here is CASTSGTRSSTDTQYF. CDR3 nucleotides: TGTGCCAGCACCTCCGGGACCCGGTCAAGCACAGATACGCAGTATTTT.

The sample holds a few counts of this clonotype. V usage is TRBV20-1 and J usage is TRBJ2-5; TRBD1 agrees at 7 bases. The DNA matches TRBJ2-7 better at its end, which makes the J call doubtful. The CDR3 spans 12 residues. The germline CDR1 and CDR2 sequences are DFQATT and SNEGSKA (reference sequence). CDR3 region: CSANDRAYEQYF. CDR3 in DNA: TGCAGTGCGAACGACAGGGCCTACGAGCAGTACTTC.

Ten or more counts support this clonotype. The chain uses TRBV6-2 or TRBV6-3 and TRBJ2-3; no definite D call. The ends were cut back, 0 bases at V and 2 bases at J, with 3 bases in the middle. The CDR3 totals 13 residues. Germline V gene lookup returns CDR1 MNHEY and CDR2 SVGEGT. The CDR3: CASSYSTTDTQYF. CDR3 DNA: TGTGCCAGCAGTTACTCGACCACAGATACGCAGTATTTT.

The gene calls are TRBV7-9 and TRBJ2-7; 7 positions agree with TRBD1. In germline, CDR1 is SEHNR, CDR2 FQNEAQ (reference sequence). CDR3 length: 14 residues. The V gene end was trimmed by 5 bases and the J gene end by 3 bases; junction bases not matched to a gene: 7. The DNA of the CDR3 is TGTGCCAGCAGCGCGATTACAGGGGTCTACGAGCAGTACTTC. This codes for CASSAITGVYEQYF.

This clonotype was observed a few times. This chain joins TRBV28 and TRBJ2-1; maybe TRBD1 (8 bases). Gene TRBJ2-7 matches the end of the DNA better, so the J call may be wrong. In germline, CDR1 is MDHEN, CDR2 SYDVKM. This CDR3 has 15 residues. The CDR3 region is CASSPQTGGGDEQYF. In DNA, the CDR3 is TGTGCCAGCAGCCCGCAAACAGGGGGGGGGGACGAGCAGTACTTC.

The rearrangement uses TRBV20-1 and TRBJ2-4, with 11 positions matching TRBD2. Trimming took 4 bases from V and 8 from J; bases not matched to a gene: 10. Germline V gene lookup returns CDR1 DFQATT and CDR2 SNEGSKA (reference sequence). The CDR3 spans 15 residues. The CDR3 DNA follows: TGCAGTGCTATCCCCCGACTAGCGGGGCGGGACATTCAGTACTTC. It translates to CSAIPRLAGRDIQYF.

This clonotype was seen a single time. V and J are TRBV20-1 and TRBJ1-1, with 7 bases matching TRBD1. V was clipped by 5 bases and J by 8 bases; unmatched bases: 8. CDR1 is DFQATT and CDR2 is SNEGSKA in the germline V gene (reference sequence). The CDR3 is 12 amino acids. The DNA of the CDR3 is TGCAGTGCTCCCGCTAGGGGGCGAGAAGCTTTCTTT. This sequence encodes CSAPARGREAFF.

This clonotype was counted only a few times. This chain connects TRBV20-1 to TRBJ2-5; 7 bases match TRBD2. Matching the DNA end better, TRBJ2-1 makes the J call doubtful. From germline, CDR1 is DFQATT and CDR2 SNEGSKA (reference sequence). The CDR3 covers 15 residues. The DNA of the CDR3 is TGCAGTGCCCTCCCCACAGCGGGGCTCCACAATGAGCAGTTCTTC. Translation gives CSALPTAGLHNEQFF.

The chain has TRBV7-2 and TRBJ2-1; D perhaps matches TRBD2 (6 bases). Germline loops: CDR1 SGHTA, CDR2 FQGNSA. The CDR3 totals 17 residues. V gave up 1 base and J gave up 1 base, with 14 bases separating them. CDR3 sequence: CASSLGPRSGSYNEQFF. In DNA, the CDR3 is TGTGCCAGCAGCTTAGGTCCTAGGAGCGGGTCCTACAATGAGCAGTTCTTC.

This clonotype was seen at least ten times. This rearrangement joins TRBV9 to TRBJ2-3; TRBD2 matches 9 bases. Germline lookup yields CDR1 SGDLS and CDR2 YYNGEE. The CDR3 has 16 residues. V shed 0 bases, J shed 2 bases, and the junction held 4 bases outside the gene matches. The CDR3 protein is CASSVGASGATDTQYF. CDR3 nucleotide sequence: TGTGCCAGCAGCGTAGGGGCTAGCGGGGCCACAGATACGCAGTATTTT.

Only a few counts were recorded for this clonotype. This CDR3 is CSVRGSGQETQYF. The CDR3 coding sequence is TGCAGCGTTCGAGGTTCGGGGCAAGAGACCCAGTACTTC. V usage is TRBV29-1 and J usage is TRBJ2-5, with D perhaps TRBD2 (5 bases). The germline V gene has CDR1 SQVTM and CDR2 ANQGSEA. There are 13 residues in the CDR3. The V and J ends lost 5 bases and 2 bases respectively, with 12 bases between them.

This clonotype was counted a few times. The CDR3 protein is CSVRGGDIQGTPYEQYF. CDR3 sequence (DNA): TGCAGCGTCCGCGGAGGGGACATACAGGGGACCCCCTACGAGCAGTACTTC. This chain connects TRBV29-1 to TRBJ2-7; D may be TRBD1 (7 bases). The CDR3 totals 17 residues. The V and J ends lost 6 bases and 2 bases respectively, with 26 bases between them. CDR1 and CDR2 from the germline V gene are SQVTM and ANQGSEA.

The chain joins TRBV4-1 to TRBJ2-5; 8 nucleotides agree with TRBD2. The CDR3 loop spans 14 amino acids. Germline values: CDR1 MGHRA, CDR2 YSYEKL. The ends lost 5 bases at V and 5 bases at J; junction bases unmatched: 7. CDR3 coding DNA: TGCGCCAGCAGCAGTCGGGAGGGCGGGGAGACCCAGTACTTC. Its translation is CASSSREGGETQYF.

In this sample, this clonotype turned up a few times. The rearrangement uses TRBV12-3 or TRBV12-4 and TRBJ2-1; D is unclear. CDR3 length equals 15 residues. The V gene lost 4 bases and the J gene lost 4 bases, with 14 bases spanning the gap. The CDR3 loop is CASSSPQIGYNEQFF. As DNA, the CDR3 is TGTGCCAGCAGTTCCCCCCAGATAGGGTACAATGAGCAGTTCTTC.

The J gene is TRBJ2-7, the V gene TRBV6-6; D is perhaps TRBD2 (5 bases). The V gene's germline CDR1 is MNHNY and CDR2 SVGAGI (reference sequence). V was clipped by 6 bases and J by 0 bases, with 9 bases between them. This CDR3 has 13 residues. This CDR3 is CASSPSISYEQYF. The CDR3 DNA is TGTGCCAGCAGCCCTAGCATCTCCTACGAGCAGTACTTC.

CDR3 DNA sequence: TGCGCCAGCAGCTCTCGGATCTCTGGGGCCAACGTCCTGACTTTC. Translating gives CASSSRISGANVLTF. V usage is TRBV5-1 and J usage is TRBJ2-6; D is undetermined. Trimming pared 3 bases from V and 0 bases from J, leaving 7 bases between. The V gene's germline CDR1 is SGHRS and CDR2 YFSETQ. This CDR3 has 15 residues.

The genes are TRBV2 and TRBJ2-3; 11 nucleotides agree with TRBD2. The germline gives CDR1 SNHLY, CDR2 FYNNEI. V dropped 5 bases and J dropped 4; count of bases not matched to a gene: 5. The CDR3 is made up of 15 amino acids. CDR3 nucleotide sequence: TGTGCCAGCAGTACTAGCGGGGGTCGCGCAGATACGCAGTATTTT. Protein sequence: CASSTSGGRADTQYF.

The chain links TRBV7-2 to TRBJ2-2; D is tentatively TRBD1 or TRBD2 (5 bases each). This CDR3 has 17 amino acids. V lost 1 base, J lost 0 bases, and 12 bases lay in between. Germline V gene lookup returns CDR1 SGHTA and CDR2 FQGNSA. The CDR3 spells CASSLGRDAANTGELFF. The CDR3, as DNA: TGTGCCAGCAGCTTAGGCCGGGACGCTGCGAACACCGGGGAGCTGTTTTTT.

This clonotype was seen more than once but under ten times. The genes are TRBV18 and TRBJ2-7; 10 nucleotides line up with TRBD2. The germline V gene has CDR1 KGHSH and CDR2 LQKENI. The CDR3 spans 15 residues. Trimming at V came to 2 bases and at J to 2 bases, leaving 3 bases not matched to a gene. CDR3: CASSPTGLATYEQYF. The CDR3 DNA sequence: TGTGCCAGCTCACCAACGGGACTAGCGACCTACGAGCAGTACTTC.